A single T cell receptor (beta chain) is shown here with its context. One junction end disagrees with the germline gene, perhaps due to a read error. This sample was taken from a study of tumor-infiltrating lymphocytes in oesophageal squamous cell carcinoma. The CDR3 loop spans 14 amino acids. Germline CDR1 is MNHNY and CDR2 is SVGAGI (reference sequence). TCRdb called the PCR reads again in MiXCR, with one record for every CDR3 protein. Among 9,500 to 11,000 distinct CDR3 sequences listed, around 63% were seen once. Sample: esophageal tumor tissue. The chain links TRBV6-6 to TRBJ1-2; D perhaps matches TRBD1 (6 bases). The receptor's source is a male donor with esophageal squamous cell carcinoma. Here the CDR3 reads CASSYLQGYSGYTF. The CDR3 nucleotides read TGTGCCAGCAGTTACCTACAGGGTTACTCTGGCTACACCTTT.